Listed here is a single T cell receptor beta chain. Its target is unknown. The sample belongs to a study of T cell repertoires in cytomegalovirus infection. The wider study: Matching HLA type and CMV infection were both indicated by public TCR beta signatures. Points from the study as a whole: It was HLA-C-restricted CMV-specific TCR beta clonotypes that dominated the response ex vivo.

TCRdb re-derived calls from the reads in MiXCR, one entry per CDR3 protein. The table lists 200,000 to 250,000 distinct CDR3 sequences, roughly two fifths of them singletons, with roughly three fifths in the top ten. This clonotype was sampled from a human donor in good health (CMV status not recorded). Some clones in this sample may be carry-over from other donors' samples. The sequences come from CD8+ T cells from cultured PBMCs, collected from culture after CMV antigen stimulation.

The CDR3 loop is CASSELGVRNEQFF. The CDR3 DNA reads TGTGCCAGCAGTGAACTAGGGGTAAGGAATGAGCAGTTCTTC. The chain links TRBV6-1 to TRBJ2-1, with a possible D match to TRBD1 (5 bases). CDR1 and CDR2 from the germline V gene are MNHNS and SASEGT. The CDR3 spans 14 residues. With 2 bases removed from V and 7 bases from J, the gap between germline ends came to 12 bases.